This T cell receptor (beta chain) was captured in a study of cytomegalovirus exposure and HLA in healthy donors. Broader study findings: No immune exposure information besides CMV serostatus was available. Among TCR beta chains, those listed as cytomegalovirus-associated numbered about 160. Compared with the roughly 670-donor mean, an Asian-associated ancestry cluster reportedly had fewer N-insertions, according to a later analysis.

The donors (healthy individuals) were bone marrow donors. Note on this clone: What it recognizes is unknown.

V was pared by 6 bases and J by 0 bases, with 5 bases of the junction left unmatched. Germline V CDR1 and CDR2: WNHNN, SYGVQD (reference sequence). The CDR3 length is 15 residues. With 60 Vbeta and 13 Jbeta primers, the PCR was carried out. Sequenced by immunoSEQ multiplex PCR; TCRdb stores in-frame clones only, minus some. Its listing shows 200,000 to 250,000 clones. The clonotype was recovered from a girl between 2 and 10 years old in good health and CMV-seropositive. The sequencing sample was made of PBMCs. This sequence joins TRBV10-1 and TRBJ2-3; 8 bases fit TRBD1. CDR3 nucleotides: TGCGCCAGCAGACCCGGACAGGGAAGCACAGATACGCAGTATTTT. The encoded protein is CASRPGQGSTDTQYF.